This passage covers 16 T cell receptor beta chains from one sample sequenced in a study of CD8+CD57+ T cells in acquired aplastic anemia. Study observations and caveats: Diversity in CD8+CD57+ cells from patients fell below that of the total CD4+ and CD8+ cell pools. This difference was described as decreased diversity.

For these receptors, no antigen is known. Genomic DNA acted as the template from which TCR beta VDJ combination and CDR3 sequence profiling were carried out. TCRdb used MiXCR to reprocess the reads, holding one entry per CDR3 protein. The sample contains about 20,000 distinct CDR3 sequences, 30% to 40% of which appear only once. Sequenced patients had shown CD8+CD57+ cell expansion by flow cytometry. The specimen sequenced was CD8+CD57+ T cells sorted from PBMCs. The subset here: bead-enriched CD8+CD57+ effector memory T cells from SAA patients. Receptors were obtained from a human donor with aplastic anemia.

Details on this clonotype: This likely comes from a read error, as the CDR3 has no conserved phenylalanine or tryptophan at its end. The rearrangement links TRBV7-9 to TRBJ1-6; D perhaps matches TRBD1 (6 bases). Germline V CDR1 and CDR2: SEHNR, FQNEAQ (reference sequence). CDR3 length: 15 amino acids. The chain's CDR3 is CASSWGQERDSPLHL. In DNA, the CDR3 is TGCGCCAGCAGTTGGGGGCAAGAAAGGGATTCGCCCCTCCACTTA.

Ten or more counts support this clonotype. V usage is TRBV20-1 and J usage is TRBJ2-7; 8 bases match TRBD2. V dropped 6 bases and J dropped 3; count of bases not matched to a gene: 7. Germline V gene lookup returns CDR1 DFQATT and CDR2 SNEGSKA (reference sequence). The CDR3 loop spans 13 amino acids. The CDR3: CSAGRGDLYEQYF. The CDR3 DNA is TGCAGTGCCGGGCGGGGGGATCTCTACGAGCAGTACTTC.

The chain has TRBV7-3 and TRBJ2-3; D gene ambiguous. CDR1 and CDR2 from the germline V gene are SGHTA and FQGTGA. The CDR3 sequence is 14 residues long. Trimming removed 4 bases at V and 3 bases at J, with 11 bases between. This CDR3 reads CASSSGSKTDTQYF. In DNA, the CDR3 is TGTGCCAGCAGCTCCGGTAGCAAAACAGATACGCAGTATTTT.

The gene calls are TRBV7-7 and TRBJ2-1; D might be TRBD2 (5 bases). Germline V gene sequence: CDR1 SSHAT, CDR2 FNYEAQ (reference sequence). This CDR3 has 13 amino acids. The germline V and J ends were trimmed by 1 base and 5 bases, with 6 bases remaining between them. CDR3 bases: TGTGCCAGCAGCTTAGGGCGGGACAATGAGCAGTTCTTC. This translates into CASSLGRDNEQFF.

This clonotype was counted ten times or more. This chain links TRBV9 with TRBJ2-3, with 8 bases matching TRBD2. The junction had 5 bases not matched to a gene; V was cut back by 5 bases and J by 0 bases. Germline V gene sequence: CDR1 SGDLS, CDR2 YYNGEE. CDR3 size: 15 residues. The CDR3 reads CASRPGGASTDTQYF. The CDR3 DNA reads as TGTGCCAGCAGGCCCGGGGGGGCGAGCACAGATACGCAGTATTTT.

This clonotype was seen many times. This chain connects TRBV20-1 to TRBJ1-1, with 9 nucleotides matching TRBD1. The length of the CDR3 is 13 residues. Trimming cost V 1 base and J 3 bases; bases outside gene matches: 0. Germline V gene lookup returns CDR1 DFQATT and CDR2 SNEGSKA (reference sequence). The chain's CDR3 is CSARGQGDTEAFF. CDR3 nucleotide sequence: TGCAGTGCTAGAGGACAGGGGGACACTGAAGCTTTCTTT.

This clonotype came up once. The chain is built from TRBV2 and TRBJ2-5; D call uncertain. This CDR3 is 15 amino acids long. Germline CDR1 SNHLY, CDR2 FYNNEI. The V and J ends lost 7 bases and 5 bases respectively, with 20 bases between them. The CDR3 DNA is TGTGCCAGCACAAGGAAGGATTTTCTAGGGGAGACCCAGTACTTC. Translation gives CASTRKDFLGETQYF.

This rearrangement joins TRBV11-2 to TRBJ1-2; D unresolved. V gave up 0 bases and J gave up 8 bases, with 13 bases separating them. The CDR3 sequence is 14 residues long. CDR1 is SGHAT and CDR2 is FQNNGV in the germline V gene. CDR3 region: CASSLDRSPGGYTF. The CDR3 DNA follows: TGTGCCAGCAGCTTAGACAGGTCTCCAGGAGGCTACACCTTC.

The chain recombines TRBV6-5 with TRBJ2-7; D is perhaps TRBD2 (6 bases). Per germline, CDR1 MNHEY and CDR2 SVGAGI. The CDR3 covers 14 residues. The V end lost 5 bases, the J end lost 1 base, and 12 bases lay between the germline ends. CDR3 sequence (DNA): TGTGCCAGCAGTGCAACGGGACTTTCCTACGAGCAGTACTTC. It codes for CASSATGLSYEQYF.

V is TRBV19 and J is TRBJ2-1; D unclear. Trimming cost V 1 base and J 5 bases, with 6 bases left between them. The CDR3 contains 13 residues. Germline CDR1 and CDR2: LNHDA and SQIVND (reference sequence). The CDR3 loop reads CASSIVSNNEQFF. CDR3 coding DNA: TGTGCCAGTAGTATAGTCAGTAACAATGAGCAGTTCTTC. Variable domain in full (rest from reference TRBV19 and TRBJ2-1): DGGITQSPKYLFRKEGQNVTLSCEQNLNHDAMYWYRQDPGQGLRLIYYSQIVNDFQKGDIAEGYSVSREKKESFPLTVTSAQKNPTAFYLCASSIVSNNEQFFGPGTRLTVL.

The chain joins TRBV19 to TRBJ2-7, with no clear D. V shed 1 base and J shed 6 bases, with 4 bases lying between them. The CDR3 totals 11 residues. Germline V gene sequence: CDR1 LNHDA, CDR2 SQIVND (reference sequence). The CDR3 nucleotides are TGTGCCAGTAGTATAGGGTCCGAGCAGTACTTC. This gives the protein CASSIGSEQYF.

This clonotype showed up just a few times. The chain uses TRBV20-1 and TRBJ2-2, with 8 bases identical to TRBD2. This CDR3 has 15 residues. The V gene's germline CDR1 is DFQATT and CDR2 SNEGSKA (reference sequence). Trimming removed 6 bases from V and 3 bases from J; junction bases left unmatched: 9. The CDR3, as DNA: TGCAGTGCCACTACTAGCGGAGGATACACCGGGGAGCTGTTTTTT. Translation: CSATTSGGYTGELFF.

The CDR3: CASRDWTDQETQYF. The CDR3 DNA reads TGTGCCAGCAGGGACTGGACGGACCAAGAGACCCAGTACTTC. The chain recombines TRBV6-2 or TRBV6-3 with TRBJ2-5; possibly TRBD2 for D (5 bases). The CDR3 loop spans 14 amino acids. CDR1 and CDR2 (germline): MNHEY, SVGEGT. Trimming removed 6 bases at V and 0 bases at J, with 11 bases between.

This clonotype appeared many times. J is TRBJ2-5 and V is TRBV20-1; D might be TRBD1 or TRBD2, each matching 5 bases. Trimming took off 6 bases at V and 10 bases at J, with 15 bases between the two ends. From germline, CDR1 is DFQATT and CDR2 SNEGSKA (reference sequence). The CDR3 consists of 11 residues. The DNA for the CDR3 is TGCAGTGCGTGGGACCCCCCCGTCCAGTACTTC. This sequence encodes CSAWDPPVQYF.

This clonotype was seen a handful of times. The chain uses TRBV5-1 and TRBJ2-1; 12 bases line up with TRBD2. Germline values: CDR1 SGHRS, CDR2 YFSETQ. J lost 0 bases, V lost 0 bases, and 4 bases had no gene match. CDR3 length: 18 residues. CDR3 region: CASSLGLAGVSSYNEQFF. The CDR3 DNA reads TGCGCCAGCAGCTTGGGACTAGCGGGGGTAAGCTCCTACAATGAGCAGTTCTTC. The entire variable domain, with the rest obtained from reference TRBV5-1 and TRBJ2-1, is as follows: KAGVTQTPRYLIKTRGQQVTLSCSPISGHRSVSWYQQTPGQGLQFLFEYFSETQRNKGNFPGRFSGRQFSNSRSEMNVSTLELGDSALYLCASSLGLAGVSSYNEQFFGPGTRLTVL.

In its sample, this clonotype was seen a few times. The V and J genes are TRBV15 and TRBJ2-1; D may be TRBD1 (5 bases). Germline CDR1 and CDR2: LNHNV and YYDKDF (reference sequence). This CDR3 has 15 amino acids. V lost 8 bases to trimming and J lost 4 bases, with 18 bases between them. CDR3 DNA: TGTGCCACCGCGTCGGCGCTTGGGGCTTACAATGAGCAGTTCTTC. The encoded protein is CATASALGAYNEQFF.